The 16 T cell receptor beta chains presented below share a single source sample, sequenced in a study of control samples from healthy donors and cancer patients. Sequenced by immunoSEQ multiplex PCR; TCRdb stores in-frame clones only, minus some. The sample includes around 72,000 clones, roughly 82% of them seen just once. Sequencing used blood. The receptors here all came from a man aged 50 or older in good health.

CDR3 protein: CASSQDAGRDEQFF. CDR3 in DNA: TGTGCCAGCAGCCAAGATGCGGGACGGGATGAGCAGTTCTTC. This rearrangement joins TRBV4-2 to TRBJ2-1, with D tentatively TRBD2 (6 bases). CDR3 size: 14 residues. CDR1 LGHNA and CDR2 YNFKEQ come from the germline V gene. Trimming removed 0 bases from V and 8 bases from J, with 11 bases in between.

The chain links TRBV7-7 to TRBJ2-7; D is perhaps TRBD2 (6 bases). Germline assignment: CDR1 SSHAT and CDR2 FNYEAQ (reference sequence). The V end lost 1 base, the J end lost 2 bases, and 9 bases lay between the germline ends. This CDR3 contains 14 residues. The CDR3 here is CASSLGLGPYEQYF. DNA of the CDR3: TGTGCCAGCAGCTTAGGACTAGGACCCTACGAGCAGTACTTC.

This chain uses TRBV20-1 with TRBJ2-1; 8 bases align to TRBD2. J was trimmed by 9 bases and V by 3 bases; bases with no gene match: 7. This CDR3 comprises 13 residues. Germline V gives CDR1 DFQATT, CDR2 SNEGSKA (reference sequence). The CDR3 nucleotides read TGCAGTGCTAGTAGGCTTCGGGGGGGTGAGCAGTTCTTC. It is translated as CSASRLRGGEQFF.

This chain uses TRBV21-1 with TRBJ2-7. TRBV21-1 is described as a pseudogene. The length of the CDR3 is 16 residues. The CDR3 sequence is CASSKEPGISAYEQYF. The CDR3 DNA sequence: TGTGCCAGCAGCAAAGAGCCTGGGATCAGCGCCTACGAGCAGTACTTC.

This clone was observed once. The chain has TRBV5-1 and TRBJ2-2; D perhaps matches TRBD2 (5 bases). Germline V lookup: CDR1 SGHRS, CDR2 YFSETQ. V was pared by 0 bases and J by 4 bases, with 13 bases between. The CDR3 runs to 16 residues. CDR3 loop: CASSLAWELGTGELFF. The CDR3 DNA sequence: TGCGCCAGCAGCTTGGCCTGGGAGTTGGGCACCGGGGAGCTGTTTTTT.

The V call is TRBV6-5, the J call TRBJ2-5; 7 bases map to TRBD2. After removal of 7 bases from V and 5 bases from J, the junction contained 7 bases not matched to a gene. Germline-derived CDR1 and CDR2 are MNHEY and SVGAGI. The CDR3 runs to 13 residues. The CDR3 DNA reads as TGTGCCAGCATAAGGGGACTAAGGGAGACCCAGTACTTC. The encoded protein is CASIRGLRETQYF.

This clone has just one count. This sequence joins TRBV18 and TRBJ1-1; 8 bases map to TRBD1. The CDR3 extends over 13 amino acids. V dropped 6 bases and J dropped 6; count of bases not matched to a gene: 6. Germline assignment: CDR1 KGHSH and CDR2 LQKENI. Here the CDR3 DNA reads TGTGCCAGCTCCCCCCAGGGGGCTGCTGAAGCTTTCTTT. Protein sequence: CASSPQGAAEAFF.

This clone appeared a few times. The J gene is TRBJ2-7, the V gene TRBV18; D is unclear. CDR3 length: 14 amino acids. V lost 1 base, J lost 2 bases, and 9 bases lay in between. Germline CDR1 reads KGHSH; CDR2 reads LQKENI. CDR3 sequence reads: CASSPQMGTYEQYF. The CDR3 DNA is TGTGCCAGCTCACCACAGATGGGAACCTACGAGCAGTACTTC.

This CDR3 is CASSLVAGGYEQYF. Written as DNA, the CDR3 is TGTGCCAGCAGCTTAGTAGCGGGAGGCTACGAGCAGTACTTC. V and J are TRBV7-2 and TRBJ2-7, with TRBD2 matching over 10 bases. The ends lost 1 base at V and 3 bases at J; junction bases unmatched: 0. Germline V gene lookup returns CDR1 SGHTA and CDR2 FQGNSA. There are 14 residues in the CDR3. Combining the CDR3 with reference TRBV7-2 and TRBJ2-7 gives the whole variable domain GAGVSQSPSNKVTEKGKDVELRCDPISGHTALYWYRQSLGQGLEFLIYFQGNSAPDKSGLPSDRFSAERTGGSVSTLTIQRTQQEDSAVYLCASSLVAGGYEQYFGPGTRLTVT.

The genes are TRBV5-4 and TRBJ2-7, with TRBD2 matching 9 bases. This CDR3 region has 18 residues. CDR1 and CDR2 (germline): SGHNT, YYREEE (reference sequence). V lost 0 bases to trimming and J lost 5 bases; unmatched junction nucleotides: 15. The CDR3 region has the DNA TGTGCCAGCAGCTTGGATGTGGCCCACTTAGCGGGAGAGGACGAGCAGTACTTC. Its protein is CASSLDVAHLAGEDEQYF. The full variable domain, its missing parts supplied by reference TRBV5-4 and TRBJ2-7, is ETGVTQSPTHLIKTRGQQVTLRCSSQSGHNTVSWYQQALGQGPQFIFQYYREEENGRGNFPPRFSGLQFPNYSSELNVNALELDDSALYLCASSLDVAHLAGEDEQYFGPGTRLTVT.

In its sample, this clone was seen once. The same CDR3 is also encoded by other DNA sequences in this sample. The rearrangement uses TRBV5-1 and TRBJ2-1; TRBD1 or TRBD2 may be the D gene (5 bases each). V dropped 0 bases and J dropped 0 bases, with 10 bases sitting between them. The CDR3 consists of 16 residues. CDR1 and CDR2 (germline): SGHRS, YFSETQ. CDR3 loop: CASSLVGTHSYNEQFF. CDR3 DNA: TGCGCCAGCAGCTTGGTCGGGACCCACTCCTACAATGAGCAGTTCTTC.

The V and J genes are TRBV10-3 and TRBJ1-2; 7 nucleotides align to TRBD1. Germline V CDR1 and CDR2: ENHRY, SYGVKD. With V trimmed by 6 bases and J by 0 bases, 4 bases remained unmatched. This CDR3 spans 14 amino acids. The chain's CDR3 is CAIRGTVANYGYTF. CDR3 bases: TGTGCCATCAGGGGGACAGTAGCTAACTATGGCTACACCTTC.

This clone was detected a few times. V and J are TRBV5-5 and TRBJ2-2; 9 nucleotides agree with TRBD1. CDR3 length: 15 amino acids. Germline V gives CDR1 SGHKS, CDR2 YYEKEE (reference sequence). With 1 base clipped from V and 2 bases from J, the junction kept 0 bases outside the gene matches. The CDR3 is CASSLTGGNTGELFF. CDR3 DNA sequence: TGTGCCAGCAGCTTGACAGGGGGCAACACCGGGGAGCTGTTTTTT.

This clone has a handful of counts. V usage is TRBV11-3 and J usage is TRBJ2-7; D is possibly TRBD1 (6 bases). From germline, CDR1 is SGHNT and CDR2 YENEEA. V was pared by 1 base and J by 5 bases, with 12 bases between. The CDR3 length is 14 residues. CDR3 loop: CASSLGQVSDEQYF. The CDR3 coding sequence is TGTGCCAGCAGCTTAGGACAGGTTTCGGACGAGCAGTACTTC.

The chain couples TRBV28 to TRBJ2-1, with 10 bases aligning to TRBD1. The J segment lost 1 base and the V segment lost 5 bases, leaving 5 bases of the junction unmatched. Germline CDR1 is MDHEN and CDR2 is SYDVKM. The CDR3 is made up of 16 amino acids. CDR3 DNA: TGTGCCAGCAGTGCAGGGACAGGGGCATCCTACAATGAGCAGTTCTTC. Protein sequence: CASSAGTGASYNEQFF.

This chain links TRBV4-3 with TRBJ2-3; TRBD1 matches 8 bases. The CDR3 extends over 16 amino acids. Germline CDR1 reads LGHNA; CDR2 reads YSLEER. V lost 1 base and J lost 6; bases outside the gene matches: 9. CDR3: CASSQAWQGAMDTQYF. The CDR3 DNA sequence: TGCGCCAGCAGCCAAGCGTGGCAGGGGGCGATGGATACGCAGTATTTT.